This T cell receptor beta chain was sequenced in a study of T cells in Graves' hyperthyroidism and ophthalmopathy. This CDR3 is 15 amino acids long. Germline trimming cut 5 bases from V and 6 bases from J; bases unmatched to any gene: 12. This clonotype was recorded at least ten times. Template material for amplifying TCR beta CDR3 regions consisted of RNA transcripts. The HTBI set primed first-round TCR CDR3 RT-PCR. TCRdb ran MiXCR on the multiplex PCR reads and lists one entry per CDR3 protein. Of 550,000 to 600,000 distinct CDR3 sequences listed, approximately 15% are singletons. This TCR came from a woman aged 18-30 years with Graves' ophthalmopathy. The V gene is TRBV12-3 or TRBV12-4, the J gene TRBJ2-7, with 8 bases fitting TRBD2. Sequenced material: blood. This CDR3 reads CASSTSGTSGAEQYF. The CDR3 DNA is TGTGCCAGCAGTACTTCCGGGACTAGTGGTGCCGAGCAGTACTTC.